This entry describes one TCR beta chain. No antigen is known for it. Trimming cost V 4 bases and J 1 base, with 13 bases left between them. The CDR3 extends over 15 amino acids. Germline V lookup: CDR1 MNHEY, CDR2 SMNVEV (reference sequence). The PCR was carried out with 60 Vbeta primers and 13 Jbeta primers. Libraries were prepared by immunoSEQ multiplex PCR; TCRdb keeps only in-frame clonotypes and omits some of them. The data contain over 150,000 clones, 77% of them singletons. These data belong to a study of cytomegalovirus exposure and HLA in healthy donors. Looking at the study overall: As an earlier analysis found, about 179 million T cells yielded 95 million to 130 million unique TCR beta sequences. Study-wide results and caveats: TCR beta chain V- and J-gene trimming was linked, in a later analysis, to a missense variant in DCLRE1C. HLA-A and HLA-B allele assignments for most subjects were reportedly predicted accurately using TCR beta sequences. Being indistinguishable, some V segments were excluded, TRBV6-2 and TRBV6-3 among them.

This receptor was identified in an older woman in good health and CMV-seropositive. Sequenced material: PBMCs. J is TRBJ2-5 and V is TRBV27; TRBD1 is a possible D gene (6 bases). CDR3 in DNA: TGTGCCAGCAGTTCCTTACAGGGTTTCCAAGAGACCCAGTACTTC. This encodes CASSSLQGFQETQYF.